These 23 T cell receptor beta chains came from one sample sequenced in a study of shared clonotypes between healthy human individuals. The assay was immunoSEQ multiplex PCR, and TCRdb's table has in-frame clones only and misses some. The sample comprises some 2,000,000 clones, approximately 96% of which are singletons, and over 0.1% rests with the top ten. The sequencing sample was made of naive CD4+ T cells sorted from blood. The subset was: CD45RA+ positively selected. The receptor source for this set is a man between 18 and 35 years old in good health.

This clone appeared a single time. This chain joins TRBV6-1 and TRBJ1-5, with D perhaps matching TRBD1 (6 bases). V dropped 6 bases and J dropped 3 bases, with 12 bases sitting between them. Germline V gene sequence: CDR1 MNHNS, CDR2 SASEGT. CDR3 length: 14 amino acids. The CDR3 spells CASSETGLNQPQHF. Here the CDR3 DNA reads TGTGCCAGCAGCGAAACAGGGCTCAATCAGCCCCAGCATTTT.

The chain has TRBV5-4 and TRBJ2-5; no reliable D call. Per germline, CDR1 SGHNT and CDR2 YYREEE (reference sequence). Trimming left V 2 bases short and J 2 bases short, with 13 bases between. The CDR3 length is 15 residues. CDR3 amino acids: CASSFGGKGQETQYF. The CDR3 DNA is TGTGCCAGCAGCTTTGGTGGTAAGGGACAAGAGACCCAGTACTTC.

Only one count was recorded for this clone. The chain combines TRBV7-2 with TRBJ1-1, with TRBD1 identical over 7 bases. The CDR3 runs 13 residues. The V segment lost 5 bases and the J segment 3 bases; nucleotides outside the gene matches: 3. Germline V gene lookup returns CDR1 SGHTA and CDR2 FQGNSA. The CDR3: CASSHTGDTEAFF. DNA of the CDR3: TGTGCCAGCAGCCATACAGGGGACACTGAAGCTTTCTTT.

The genes are TRBV5-1 and TRBJ2-1, with 9 bases matching TRBD1. In germline, CDR1 is SGHRS, CDR2 YFSETQ. V lost 4 bases, J lost 4 bases, and 6 bases stayed unmatched. The CDR3 is made up of 15 amino acids. The CDR3 sequence: CASSQGGTGYNEQFF. The CDR3, as DNA: TGCGCCAGCAGCCAGGGCGGGACAGGGTACAATGAGCAGTTCTTC.

The rearrangement links TRBV5-1 to TRBJ1-2, with D perhaps matching TRBD1 (6 bases). Between the trimmed V and J ends, which lost 0 bases and 5 bases, there was a span of 11 bases. The CDR3 is 14 amino acids. The germline gives CDR1 SGHRS, CDR2 YFSETQ. The CDR3 DNA is TGCGCCAGCAGCTTGGATAACACAGGGTATGGCTACACCTTC. This sequence encodes CASSLDNTGYGYTF.

About this clone: Other DNA sequences from this sample encode an identical CDR3 as well. The chain employs TRBV18 and TRBJ1-2; D is unclear. The V gene's germline CDR1 is KGHSH and CDR2 LQKENI. Trimming shortened V by 2 bases and J by 1 base, and 8 bases separated the two germline ends. This CDR3 region has 14 residues. In nucleotides, the CDR3 is TGTGCCAGCTCACCAAGTACGGATAACTATGGCTACACCTTC. Translating gives CASSPSTDNYGYTF. Looking up the rest from reference TRBV18 and TRBJ1-2 gives the full variable domain: NAGVMQNPRHLVRRRGQEARLRCSPMKGHSHVYWYRQLPEEGLKFMVYLQKENIIDESGMPKERFSAEFPKEGPSILRIQQVVRGDSAAYFCASSPSTDNYGYTFGSGTRLTVV.

The rearrangement uses TRBV27 and TRBJ1-1; D is uncertain. The CDR3 has 15 residues. The germline gives CDR1 MNHEY, CDR2 SMNVEV (reference sequence). Trimming removed 5 bases at V and 1 base at J, with 14 bases between. The CDR3 coding sequence is TGTGCCAGCAGTCCGCGACCGTTGGGGAACACTGAAGCTTTCTTT. Protein sequence: CASSPRPLGNTEAFF.

The chain joins TRBV6-4 to TRBJ1-1, with D possibly TRBD1 on 5 matching bases. The CDR3 length is 13 residues. Germline values: CDR1 MRHNA, CDR2 SNTAGT. V gave up 2 bases and J gave up 5 bases, with 9 bases separating them. The chain's CDR3 is CASSDGARTEAFF. CDR3 coding DNA: TGTGCCAGCAGTGACGGGGCTAGGACTGAAGCTTTCTTT.

This clone has only one observation. J is TRBJ1-2 and V is TRBV30, with D perhaps matching TRBD1 (5 bases). Germline lookup yields CDR1 GTSNPN and CDR2 SVGIG (reference sequence). The CDR3 is 13 residues long. V was clipped by 3 bases and J by 8 bases, with 16 bases between them. This chain's CDR3 is CAWSDGTPGGYTF. The CDR3 region has the DNA TGTGCCTGGAGCGACGGGACCCCAGGGGGCTACACCTTC.

This chain joins TRBV29-1 and TRBJ2-1, with 13 bases aligning to TRBD2. Germline-derived CDR1 and CDR2 are SQVTM and ANQGSEA. This CDR3 has 14 residues. Trimming removed 2 bases from V and 9 bases from J; junction bases left unmatched: 4. The CDR3 coding sequence is TGCAGCGTTGAACGCCGACTAGCGGGGGGTGAGCAGTTCTTC. Residues: CSVERRLAGGEQFF.

V usage is TRBV10-3 and J usage is TRBJ2-7; TRBD1 aligns across 7 bases. CDR1 is ENHRY and CDR2 is SYGVKD in the germline V gene. The CDR3 is 16 amino acids. V shed 7 bases and J 0 bases; nucleotides not matched to a gene: 12. CDR3 coding DNA: TGTGCCATCACTGCATCACGGGACAGTATCTCCTACGAGCAGTACTTC. As protein: CAITASRDSISYEQYF.

About this clone itself: Other DNA sequences in this specimen translate into the identical CDR3. V and J are TRBV27 and TRBJ1-5; D ambiguous. The ends were cut back, 3 bases at V and 0 bases at J, with 6 bases in the middle. The germline V gene has CDR1 MNHEY and CDR2 SMNVEV (reference sequence). This CDR3 comprises 14 residues. CDR3 loop: CASSFLDSNQPQHF. The CDR3 nucleotides read TGTGCCAGCAGTTTTTTGGATAGCAATCAGCCCCAGCATTTT.

V is TRBV5-6 and J is TRBJ2-4; 10 nucleotides line up with TRBD2. The germline V gene has CDR1 SGHDT and CDR2 YYEEEE. V shed 1 base, J shed 3 bases, and the junction held 4 bases outside the gene matches. The CDR3 is made up of 16 amino acids. CDR3 nucleotides: TGTGCCAGCAGCTTGATAGCGGGAGGTGTCAAAAACATTCAGTACTTC. This gives the protein CASSLIAGGVKNIQYF. Full variable domain (rest looked up from reference TRBV5-6 and TRBJ2-4): DAGVTQSPTHLIKTRGQQVTLRCSPKSGHDTVSWYQQALGQGPQFIFQYYEEEERQRGNFPDRFSGHQFPNYSSELNVNALLLGDSALYLCASSLIAGGVKNIQYFGAGTRLSVL.

The chain carries TRBV18 and TRBJ1-1; no clear D. V lost 3 bases to trimming and J lost 4 bases, with 12 bases between them. CDR1 and CDR2 (germline): KGHSH, LQKENI. The CDR3 is 14 amino acids. The CDR3 here is CASSPSRDLTEAFF. The CDR3 nucleotides are TGTGCCAGCTCACCTTCTCGGGATCTCACTGAAGCTTTCTTT.

The chain employs TRBV7-9 and TRBJ2-7; 9 bases map to TRBD1. Trimming took 5 bases from V and 7 from J; bases not matched to a gene: 12. The CDR3 is made up of 15 amino acids. Germline V gives CDR1 SEHNR, CDR2 FQNEAQ (reference sequence). The CDR3 loop is CASSRTGTGMGEQYF. The DNA of the CDR3 is TGTGCCAGCAGCCGAACCGGGACAGGGATGGGGGAGCAGTACTTC.

The CDR3 region is CASSLEASGTEAFF. In DNA form, the CDR3 reads TGCGCCAGCAGCTTGGAGGCCTCAGGCACTGAAGCTTTCTTT. The rearrangement uses TRBV5-1 and TRBJ1-1; D is undetermined. CDR1 and CDR2 from the germline V gene are SGHRS and YFSETQ. CDR3 length: 14 residues. Trimming took 0 bases from V and 4 from J, leaving 10 bases between them.

V is TRBV19 and J is TRBJ1-1, with no clear D. V was trimmed by 5 bases and J by 1 base, leaving 5 bases between them. Looked up from germline, CDR1 is LNHDA and CDR2 is SQIVND (reference sequence). The CDR3 is 12 residues long. Here the CDR3 reads CASSRRNTEAFF. CDR3 sequence (DNA): TGTGCCAGTAGTCGTCGGAACACTGAAGCTTTCTTT.

The J gene is TRBJ1-2, the V gene TRBV7-2; 7 positions agree with TRBD1. The germline V gene has CDR1 SGHTA and CDR2 FQGNSA. V lost 0 bases and J lost 6; bases outside the gene matches: 4. The CDR3 runs to 14 residues. The CDR3 region is CASSLATGIDGYTF. The CDR3 DNA sequence: TGTGCCAGCAGCTTAGCGACAGGGATCGATGGCTACACCTTC.

The rearrangement joins TRBV18 to TRBJ1-3; TRBD1 aligns across 9 bases. The CDR3 runs to 16 residues. In germline, CDR1 is KGHSH, CDR2 LQKENI. V shed 3 bases and J 3 bases; nucleotides not matched to a gene: 6. The CDR3 here is CASSPGTGTFGNTIYF. The CDR3 DNA follows: TGTGCCAGCTCACCCGGGACAGGGACTTTTGGAAACACCATATATTTT.

Only one count was recorded for this clone. The chain is built from TRBV14 and TRBJ2-2; D may match TRBD1 or TRBD2 (6 bases each). Trimming stripped 3 bases from V and 5 bases from J, with 16 bases between. This CDR3 has 16 amino acids. Germline CDR1 reads SGHDN; CDR2 reads FVKESK. CDR3 nucleotides: TGTGCCAGCAGCCAGGGTAATACAGGGAGGACCGGGGAGCTGTTTTTT. It specifies CASSQGNTGRTGELFF.

The chain recombines TRBV19 with TRBJ2-7, with no clear D. CDR3 length: 17 amino acids. The germline gives CDR1 LNHDA, CDR2 SQIVND (reference sequence). Trimming shortened V by 2 bases and J by 5 bases, and 22 bases separated the two germline ends. The CDR3 bases are TGTGCCAGTAGTATACTAGGATCCCCCCGTACTACTAACGAGCAGTACTTC. Protein: CASSILGSPRTTNEQYF. Drawing the rest from reference TRBV19 and TRBJ2-7, the complete variable domain is DGGITQSPKYLFRKEGQNVTLSCEQNLNHDAMYWYRQDPGQGLRLIYYSQIVNDFQKGDIAEGYSVSREKKESFPLTVTSAQKNPTAFYLCASSILGSPRTTNEQYFGPGTRLTVT.

The chain employs TRBV2 and TRBJ1-1; the D is unclear. This CDR3 is built from 13 residues. Trimming took off 11 bases at V and 0 bases at J, with 13 bases between the two ends. Germline V gives CDR1 SNHLY, CDR2 FYNNEI. The CDR3 protein is CAAGREMNTEAFF. The DNA of the CDR3 is TGTGCCGCGGGGAGGGAGATGAACACTGAAGCTTTCTTT.

The chain has TRBV5-6 and TRBJ2-2; D perhaps matches TRBD2 (5 bases). In germline, CDR1 is SGHDT, CDR2 YYEEEE. V shed 2 bases and J shed 1 base, with 9 bases lying between them. The CDR3 sequence is 15 residues long. CDR3 sequence (DNA): TGTGCCAGCAGCTTCGGTGCGGGGAACACCGGGGAGCTGTTTTTT. The encoded protein is CASSFGAGNTGELFF.